The 3 T cell receptor beta chains given below trace back to one sample, sequenced in a study of T cell responses to AZD1222 COVID-19 vaccine. Generated by immunoSEQ multiplex PCR, the TCRdb table keeps only in-frame clones and is missing some. The profile shows more than 100,000 clones, around nine tenths of them singletons. This specimen consisted of peripheral blood, obtained on day 0 of AZD1222 vaccination. The receptors were gathered from an adult in good health.

The chain uses TRBV28 and TRBJ2-7; 8 nucleotides agree with TRBD1. V shed 7 bases and J 4 bases; nucleotides not matched to a gene: 9. The CDR3 consists of 14 residues. Germline V lookup: CDR1 MDHEN, CDR2 SYDVKM. The CDR3 DNA is TGTGCCAGCACCGATGGACAGGGAAGGTACGAGCAGTACTTC. Its translation is CASTDGQGRYEQYF.

The rearrangement uses TRBV28 and TRBJ2-7, with 13 bases identical to TRBD2. Germline lookup yields CDR1 MDHEN and CDR2 SYDVKM. Trimming at V came to 8 bases and at J to 3 bases, leaving 7 bases not matched to a gene. The CDR3 is made up of 15 amino acids. CDR3 coding DNA: TGTGCCAGCGGGCCAAGGACTAGCGGGAGCTACGAGCAGTACTTC. Its translation is CASGPRTSGSYEQYF.

In DNA form, the CDR3 reads TGTGCCAGCAGCGTCACAGGGGTTGGGACTAATGAAAAACTGTTTTTT. Its protein is CASSVTGVGTNEKLFF. This chain links TRBV5-8 with TRBJ1-4; 7 nucleotides line up with TRBD1. V was clipped by 4 bases and J by 2 bases; unmatched bases: 8. Germline assignment: CDR1 SGHTS and CDR2 YDEGEE. This CDR3 comprises 16 residues.